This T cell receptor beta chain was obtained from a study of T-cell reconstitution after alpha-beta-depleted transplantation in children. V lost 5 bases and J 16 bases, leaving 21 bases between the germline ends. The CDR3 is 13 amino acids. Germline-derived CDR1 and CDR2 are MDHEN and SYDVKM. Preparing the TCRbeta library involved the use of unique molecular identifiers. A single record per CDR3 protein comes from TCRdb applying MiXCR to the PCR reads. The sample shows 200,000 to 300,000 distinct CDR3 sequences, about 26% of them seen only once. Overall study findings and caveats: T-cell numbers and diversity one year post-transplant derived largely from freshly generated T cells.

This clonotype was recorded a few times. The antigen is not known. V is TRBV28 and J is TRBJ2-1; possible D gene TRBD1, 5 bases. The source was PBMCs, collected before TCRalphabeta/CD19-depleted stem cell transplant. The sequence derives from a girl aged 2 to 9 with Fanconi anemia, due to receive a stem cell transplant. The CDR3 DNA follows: TGTGCCAGCAGTCCTCCAAGGACATCTTTGGAATTCTTC. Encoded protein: CASSPPRTSLEFF. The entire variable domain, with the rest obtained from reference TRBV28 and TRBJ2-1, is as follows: DVKVTQSSRYLVKRTGEKVFLECVQDMDHENMFWYRQDPGLGLRLIYFSYDVKMKEKGDIPEGYSVSREKKERFSLILESASTNQTSMYLCASSPPRTSLEFFGPGTRLTVL.